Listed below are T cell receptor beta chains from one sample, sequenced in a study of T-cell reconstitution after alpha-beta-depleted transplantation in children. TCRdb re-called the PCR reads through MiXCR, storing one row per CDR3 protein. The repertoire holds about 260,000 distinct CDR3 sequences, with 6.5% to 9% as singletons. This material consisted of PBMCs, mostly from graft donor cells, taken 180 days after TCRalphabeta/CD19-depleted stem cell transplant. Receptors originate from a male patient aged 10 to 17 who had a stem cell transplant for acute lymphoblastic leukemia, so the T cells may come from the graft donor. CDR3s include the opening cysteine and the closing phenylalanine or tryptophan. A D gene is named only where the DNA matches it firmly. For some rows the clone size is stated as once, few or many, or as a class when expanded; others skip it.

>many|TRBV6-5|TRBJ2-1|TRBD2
CASSWRGGSYNEQFF
TGTGCCAGCAGTTGGCGGGGGGGCTCCTACAATGAGCAGTTCTTC
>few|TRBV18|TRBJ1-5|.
CASSPPGDRGNQPQHF
TGTGCCAGCTCACCACCTGGGGACCGCGGCAATCAGCCCCAGCATTTT
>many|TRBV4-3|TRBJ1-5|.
CASSQDLTGPLQHF
TGCGCCAGCAGCCAAGATCTTACAGGGCCCCTTCAGCATTTT
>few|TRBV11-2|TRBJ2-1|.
CASSLRQWGDEQFF
TGTGCCAGCAGCTTACGCCAGTGGGGGGATGAGCAGTTCTTC
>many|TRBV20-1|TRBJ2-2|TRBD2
CSASSGGIPKGELFF
TGCAGTGCTAGTAGCGGGGGGATACCAAAAGGGGAGCTGTTTTTT
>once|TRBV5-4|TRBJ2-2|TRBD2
CASSLGGGGWTGELFF
TGTGCCAGCAGCTTGGGGGGGGGGGGATGGACCGGGGAGCTGTTTTTT
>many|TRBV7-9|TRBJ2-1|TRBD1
CASSLGTGEYNEQFF
TGTGCCAGCAGCTTAGGGACAGGTGAATACAATGAGCAGTTCTTC
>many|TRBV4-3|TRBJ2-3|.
CASSQDGYTDTQYF
TGCGCCAGCAGCCAAGATGGATACACAGATACGCAGTATTTT
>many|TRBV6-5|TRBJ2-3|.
CASSPDFSPFNEQYF
TGTGCCAGCAGTCCGGACTTTTCCCCATTCAACGAGCAGTATTTT
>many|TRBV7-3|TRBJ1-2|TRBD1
CASSPQGSGGYTF
TGTGCCAGCAGCCCACAGGGGTCGGGTGGCTACACCTTC
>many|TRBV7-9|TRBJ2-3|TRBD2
CASSLAGVVDTQYF
TGTGCCAGCAGCCTAGCGGGAGTAGTCGATACGCAGTATTTT
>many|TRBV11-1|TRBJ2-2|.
CASSFWGVANTGELFF
TGTGCCAGCAGCTTCTGGGGGGTCGCGAACACCGGGGAGCTGTTTTTT
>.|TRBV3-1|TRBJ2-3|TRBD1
CASCQRLTGVTDTQYF
TGTGCCTCCTGCCAACGCCTTACAGGGGTAACAGATACGCAGTATTTT
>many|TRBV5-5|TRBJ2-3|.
CASSLRGADTQYF
TGTGCCAGCAGCTTGAGGGGGGCAGATACGCAGTATTTT
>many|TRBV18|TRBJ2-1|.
CASPRTASYNEQFF
TGTGCCAGCCCCCGCACGGCCTCCTACAATGAGCAGTTCTTC
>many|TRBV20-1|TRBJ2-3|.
CSAPRQTDTQYF
TGCAGTGCTCCTCGACAAACAGATACGCAGTATTTT
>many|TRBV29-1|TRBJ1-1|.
CSVDRMGVAVNTEAFF
TGCAGCGTTGATAGGATGGGGGTTGCCGTTAACACTGAAGCTTTCTTT
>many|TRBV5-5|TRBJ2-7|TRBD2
CASSLERGLSYEQYF
TGTGCCAGCAGCTTGGAGCGGGGTCTCTCCTACGAGCAGTACTTC
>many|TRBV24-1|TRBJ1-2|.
CATSDPNSGGYTF
TGTGCCACCAGTGACCCTAACTCGGGGGGCTACACCTTC
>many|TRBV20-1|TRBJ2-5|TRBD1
CSARQTGIETQYF
TGCAGTGCTAGACAGACAGGGATAGAGACCCAGTACTTC
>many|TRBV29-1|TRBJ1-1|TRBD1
CSVPGQGNTEAFF
TGCAGCGTGCCGGGACAGGGGAACACTGAAGCTTTCTTT
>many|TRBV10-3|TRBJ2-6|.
CAISDAGTSSGANVLTF
TGTGCCATCAGTGACGCGGGCACTTCCTCTGGGGCCAACGTCCTGACTTTC
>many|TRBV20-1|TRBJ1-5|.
CSARDQYSNQPQHF
TGCAGTGCTAGGGACCAGTATAGCAACCAGCCCCAGCATTTT
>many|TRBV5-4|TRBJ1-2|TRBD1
CASSLEGRGNYGYTF
TGTGCCAGCAGCTTGGAGGGCAGGGGGAACTATGGCTACACCTTC
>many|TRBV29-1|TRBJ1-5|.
CSVEGGHNQPQHF
TGCAGCGTTGAAGGGGGGCACAATCAGCCCCAGCATTTT
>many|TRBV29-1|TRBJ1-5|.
CSAHPTGEEQPQHF
TGCAGCGCCCACCCTACGGGGGAAGAACAGCCCCAGCATTTT
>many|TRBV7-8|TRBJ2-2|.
CASSPGRRERGELFF
TGTGCCAGCAGTCCAGGGAGGCGGGAAAGGGGGGAGCTGTTTTTT
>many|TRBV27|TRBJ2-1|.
CASSSEGDNEQFF
TGTGCCAGCTCCAGCGAGGGCGACAATGAGCAGTTCTTC
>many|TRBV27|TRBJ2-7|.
CASSLGVLNYEQYF
TGTGCCAGCAGTTTAGGGGTTTTAAACTACGAGCAGTACTTC
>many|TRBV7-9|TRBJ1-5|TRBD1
CASSHGTGKDQPQHF
TGTGCCAGCAGCCACGGGACAGGGAAGGATCAGCCCCAGCATTTT
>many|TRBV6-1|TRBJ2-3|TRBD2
CASLQVMAGGPVTDTQYF
TGTGCCAGCTTACAAGTCATGGCGGGGGGGCCGGTCACAGATACGCAGTATTTT
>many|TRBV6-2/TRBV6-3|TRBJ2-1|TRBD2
CASRASGGLYNEQFF
TGTGCCAGCAGGGCTAGCGGGGGCTTGTACAATGAGCAGTTCTTC
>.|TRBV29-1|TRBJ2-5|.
CSVERDGGPQETQYF
TGCAGCGTTGAAAGGGACGGCGGCCCCCAAGAGACCCAGTACTTC